The 16 T cell receptor beta chains in this list originate from one sample, sequenced in a study of sequential checkpoint blockade in melanoma. The treatment is: randomized to nivolumab then ipilimumab (arm A) or the reverse (arm B). TCRdb's table, derived via immunoSEQ multiplex PCR, lists solely in-frame clones and lacks some. The sample shows about 17,000 clones, roughly three quarters of them seen only once. Source: CD8+ T cells sorted from blood (inferred from file names), taken from a patient given nivolumab and ipilimumab in sequence. All receptors come from a human donor with melanoma.

The chain uses TRBV27 and TRBJ1-5; D not certain. The CDR3 contains 13 residues. CDR1 MNHEY and CDR2 SMNVEV come from the germline V gene (reference sequence). V was pared by 5 bases and J by 4 bases, with 9 bases between. In DNA form, the CDR3 reads TGTGCCAGCAGTGTGACACCAAATCAGCCCCAGCATTTT. It codes for CASSVTPNQPQHF.

This clone was recorded a few times. The J gene is TRBJ1-3, the V gene TRBV18; D is unclear. Germline lookup yields CDR1 KGHSH and CDR2 LQKENI. CDR3 length: 16 residues. V was pared by 3 bases and J by 2 bases, with 14 bases between. The CDR3 protein is CASSPGAVHPGNTIYF. DNA for the CDR3: TGTGCCAGCTCACCTGGAGCAGTTCACCCTGGAAACACCATATATTTT.

Only a few counts were recorded for this clone. V and J are TRBV9 and TRBJ1-6; the D is unclear. Deletions cut 0 bases from V and 7 bases from J, with 8 bases between. Germline CDR1 reads SGDLS; CDR2 reads YYNGEE. This CDR3 region has 14 residues. The CDR3 DNA sequence: TGTGCCAGCAGCGTAGAAGGGAGCAATTCACCCCTCCACTTT. It is translated as CASSVEGSNSPLHF. The full variable domain, completed using reference TRBV9 and TRBJ1-6, is DSGVTQTPKHLITATGQRVTLRCSPRSGDLSVYWYQQSLDQGLQFLIQYYNGEERAKGNILERFSAQQFPDLHSELNLSSLELGDSALYFCASSVEGSNSPLHFGNGTRLTVT.

This clone was observed a handful of times. This rearrangement joins TRBV7-3 to TRBJ1-1, with 10 positions matching TRBD1. Germline trimming cut 2 bases from V and 0 bases from J; bases unmatched to any gene: 0. The CDR3 is made up of 15 amino acids. Germline V CDR1 and CDR2: SGHTA, FQGTGA. CDR3 protein: CASSLDRGLNTEAFF. The DNA of the CDR3 is TGTGCCAGCAGCTTAGACAGGGGGCTGAACACTGAAGCTTTCTTT.

CDR3 amino acids: CAWKPGGANVLTF. CDR3 DNA sequence: TGTGCCTGGAAGCCGGGTGGGGCCAACGTCCTGACTTTC. The chain uses TRBV30 and TRBJ2-6; D uncertain. Looked up from germline, CDR1 is GTSNPN and CDR2 is SVGIG (reference sequence). The CDR3 covers 13 residues. With 4 bases removed from V and 3 bases from J, the gap between germline ends came to 7 bases.

The rearrangement uses TRBV27 and TRBJ1-5; D possibly corresponds to TRBD1 (6 bases). The CDR3 is made up of 15 amino acids. The ends were cut back, 10 bases at V and 3 bases at J, with 19 bases in the middle. Germline CDR1 is MNHEY and CDR2 is SMNVEV (reference sequence). The DNA for the CDR3 is TGTGCCAACAGCGCTCGCGGGGGCTACAATCAGCCCCAGCATTTT. Its translation: CANSARGGYNQPQHF.

The gene calls are TRBV7-9 and TRBJ2-1; the match to TRBD2 covers 9 bases. V lost 5 bases to trimming and J lost 5 bases; unmatched junction nucleotides: 10. The CDR3 spans 16 residues. Germline V gene lookup returns CDR1 SEHNR and CDR2 FQNEAQ (reference sequence). The CDR3 here is CASSRVTSGPNNEQFF. The CDR3, as DNA: TGTGCCAGCAGCCGCGTGACTAGCGGTCCTAACAATGAGCAGTTCTTC.

This sequence joins TRBV4-2 and TRBJ2-7; TRBD1 matches 9 bases. Germline loops: CDR1 LGHNA, CDR2 YNFKEQ. This CDR3 contains 15 residues. V dropped 6 bases and J dropped 4; count of bases not matched to a gene: 10. The CDR3 DNA is TGTGCCAGCAGTGAACCGGGACAGGGTACGTACGAGCAGTACTTC. Protein: CASSEPGQGTYEQYF.

This clone has only one observation. The rearrangement joins TRBV19 to TRBJ1-6, with TRBD1 matching 7 bases. The CDR3 consists of 14 residues. Germline V gives CDR1 LNHDA, CDR2 SQIVND (reference sequence). The ends lost 3 bases at V and 9 bases at J; junction bases unmatched: 5. CDR3 sequence: CASSMDRLSSPLHF. The CDR3 bases are TGTGCCAGTAGTATGGACAGGCTGAGTTCACCCCTCCACTTT.

The chain links TRBV5-6 to TRBJ2-6; a weak D match, TRBD1 (5 bases). V dropped 5 bases and J dropped 0 bases, with 9 bases sitting between them. Per the germline V gene, CDR1 is SGHDT and CDR2 is YYEEEE. The CDR3 is 15 residues long. This chain's CDR3 is CASRPQGSGANVLTF. The CDR3 bases are TGTGCCAGCAGACCTCAGGGCTCTGGGGCCAACGTCCTGACTTTC.

The chain joins TRBV7-2 to TRBJ2-4, with D perhaps matching TRBD1 (6 bases). This CDR3 is 17 amino acids long. Trimming took 10 bases from V and 0 from J, leaving 22 bases between them. Germline lookup yields CDR1 SGHTA and CDR2 FQGNSA. The CDR3 sequence: CATQGTHKDLAKNIQYF. In DNA, the CDR3 is TGTGCCACGCAAGGGACACACAAAGATCTAGCCAAAAACATTCAGTACTTC.

The CDR3 DNA reads as TGCGCCAGCAGCCAAGACCCAGGGGATACGAACACCGGGGAGCTGTTTTTT. It translates to CASSQDPGDTNTGELFF. J is TRBJ2-2 and V is TRBV4-1; perhaps TRBD1 as D (6 bases). CDR1 and CDR2 (germline): MGHRA, YSYEKL. The CDR3 consists of 17 residues. V lost 0 bases to trimming and J lost 0 bases, with 11 bases between them.

This clone is medium-sized within its sample. V usage is TRBV2 and J usage is TRBJ2-3, with 11 bases matching TRBD2. CDR1 and CDR2 from the germline V gene are SNHLY and FYNNEI. CDR3 length: 19 amino acids. With V trimmed by 7 bases and J by 4 bases, 19 bases remained unmatched. The CDR3, as DNA: TGTGCCAGCATGCCGGGGACTAGCGGAACAAAACACAGGGCAGATACGCAGTATTTT. This translates into CASMPGTSGTKHRADTQYF.

The chain links TRBV9 to TRBJ1-1; TRBD1 might be the D (5 bases). The germline V gene encodes CDR1 SGDLS and CDR2 YYNGEE. V lost 7 bases and J 0 bases, leaving 13 bases between the germline ends. CDR3 size: 14 residues. CDR3 coding DNA: TGTGCCAGCGGGCCGGGGGAGGTGAACACTGAAGCTTTCTTT. Translated, it gives CASGPGEVNTEAFF. Using reference TRBV9 and TRBJ1-1 for the parts outside the CDR3, the full variable domain is DSGVTQTPKHLITATGQRVTLRCSPRSGDLSVYWYQQSLDQGLQFLIQYYNGEERAKGNILERFSAQQFPDLHSELNLSSLELGDSALYFCASGPGEVNTEAFFGQGTRLTVV.

This rearrangement joins TRBV6-6 to TRBJ2-7; weak D call: TRBD1 (5 bases). CDR3 length: 13 amino acids. Trimming removed 0 bases from V and 5 bases from J, with 8 bases in between. From germline, CDR1 is MNHNY and CDR2 SVGAGI (reference sequence). CDR3 sequence reads: CASSYSRGDEQYF. CDR3 sequence (DNA): TGTGCCAGCAGTTACTCAAGGGGTGACGAGCAGTACTTC.

In DNA form, the CDR3 reads TGTGCCAGCAGCGCTTGGGACACGAGCACAGATACGCAGTATTTT. Encoded protein: CASSAWDTSTDTQYF. V is TRBV9 and J is TRBJ2-3, with D possibly TRBD1 on 6 matching bases. This CDR3 is built from 15 residues. Per the germline V gene, CDR1 is SGDLS and CDR2 is YYNGEE. V dropped 3 bases and J dropped 0 bases, with 11 bases sitting between them.